The clone carrying this T cell receptor (beta chain) was detected many times. Its antigen is still unknown. Unmatched junction bases numbered 8, after V lost 6 bases and J lost 3 bases. CDR3 size: 16 residues. This sample is drawn from a study of T cell repertoires in cytomegalovirus infection. TCRdb fed the reads into MiXCR, producing one record per CDR3 protein. The table records about 920,000 distinct CDR3 sequences, 30% to 40% of them present only once. Sequences were derived from cultured CD8+ T cells from PBMCs, sampled from culture after CMV antigen stimulation. The rearrangement joins TRBV12-3 or TRBV12-4 to TRBJ2-4; 10 nucleotides agree with TRBD1. The source is a human donor in good health (CMV status not recorded). Some clones in this sample may be carry-over from other donors' samples. The CDR3 coding sequence is TGTGCCAGCAGCCCGACAGGGGGCAATTACAAAAACATTCAGTACTTC. Translated, it gives CASSPTGGNYKNIQYF.